Listed below are T cell receptor beta chains from one sample, sequenced in a study of blood T cell repertoires in COVID-19. Measured with immunoSEQ multiplex PCR; TCRdb has only the in-frame clones, and not every one. This table holds around 250,000 clones, over 75% found once. The sequenced sample consisted of peripheral blood. The receptors originated from a woman in her 70s with COVID-19, enrolled during active disease. CDR3s include the opening cysteine and the closing phenylalanine or tryptophan. The D gene is left open where the match is weak.

>TRBV5-8|TRBJ1-5|TRBD1
TGTGCCAGCAGCTGGAAGACAGGGCACAATCAGCCCCAGCATTTT
CASSWKTGHNQPQHF
>TRBV3-1/TRBV3-2|TRBJ2-1|.
TGTGCCAGCAGCCAAGTGGGGCAGGGGATCCACAATGAGCAGTTCTTC
CASSQVGQGIHNEQFF
>TRBV6-5|TRBJ1-3|.
TGTGCCAGCAGTTATAGACTAAATACGGGAAACACCATATATTTT
CASSYRLNTGNTIYF
>TRBV5-1|TRBJ1-4|.
TGCGCCAGCAGCCGAGGACAGAGTTCCGAAAAACTGTTTTTT
CASSRGQSSEKLFF
>TRBV14|TRBJ2-2|.
TGTGCCAGCAGCCAACGGGAATCCGGGGAGCTGTTTTTT
CASSQRESGELFF
>TRBV7-9|TRBJ1-1|.
TGTGCCAGCAGCTTAGTCGGGACCGAAGAGGGGGCTGAAGCTTTCTTT
CASSLVGTEEGAEAFF
>TRBV6-5|TRBJ1-1|.
TGTGCCAGCAAACCGACAGGACTCCGGACTGAAGCTTTCTTT
CASKPTGLRTEAFF
>TRBV19|TRBJ2-2|.
TGTGCCAGTATAGCCTCGACAGGTTACACCGGGGAGCTGTTTTTT
CASIASTGYTGELFF
>TRBV7-9|TRBJ2-1|TRBD1
TGTGCCAGCAGCTTAGTGGGACAGGGAATAAATGAGCAGTTCTTC
CASSLVGQGINEQFF
>TRBV28|TRBJ1-2|.
TGTGCCAGCAGCCACTCAACAGGGTCCTATGGCTACACCTTC
CASSHSTGSYGYTF
>TRBV28|TRBJ1-2|.
TGTGCCAGCAGCAAGGGGGGGGATTGGTATGGCTACACCTTC
CASSKGGDWYGYTF
>TRBV3-1/TRBV3-2|TRBJ1-1|.
TGTGCCAGCAGCGCAGGCCAGGGGAACACTGAAGCTTTCTTT
CASSAGQGNTEAFF
>TRBV3-1/TRBV3-2|TRBJ1-1|.
TGTGCCAGCAGTCATTCGACAGGGAACACTGAAGCTTTCTTT
CASSHSTGNTEAFF
>TRBV30|TRBJ1-4|.
TGTGCCTGGAGTGCCAGGGGTGGTGAAAAACTGTTTTTT
CAWSARGGEKLFF